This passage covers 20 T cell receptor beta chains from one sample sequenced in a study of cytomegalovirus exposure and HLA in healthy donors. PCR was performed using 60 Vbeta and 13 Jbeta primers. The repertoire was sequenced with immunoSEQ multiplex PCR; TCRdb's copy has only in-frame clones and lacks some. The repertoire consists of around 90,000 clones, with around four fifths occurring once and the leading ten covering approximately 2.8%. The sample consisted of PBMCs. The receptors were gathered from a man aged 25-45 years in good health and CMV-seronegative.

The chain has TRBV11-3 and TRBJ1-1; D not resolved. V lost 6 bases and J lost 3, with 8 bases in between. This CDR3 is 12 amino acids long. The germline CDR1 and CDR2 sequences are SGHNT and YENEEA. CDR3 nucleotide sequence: TGTGCCAGCAGTTTGGCCCACACTGAAGCTTTCTTT. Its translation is CASSLAHTEAFF.

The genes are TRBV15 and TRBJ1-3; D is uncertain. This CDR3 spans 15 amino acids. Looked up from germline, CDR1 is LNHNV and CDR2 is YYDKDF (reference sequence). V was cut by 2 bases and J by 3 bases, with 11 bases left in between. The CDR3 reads CATSRNSYGGNTIYF. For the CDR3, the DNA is TGTGCCACCAGCAGAAACTCCTACGGTGGAAACACCATATATTTT.

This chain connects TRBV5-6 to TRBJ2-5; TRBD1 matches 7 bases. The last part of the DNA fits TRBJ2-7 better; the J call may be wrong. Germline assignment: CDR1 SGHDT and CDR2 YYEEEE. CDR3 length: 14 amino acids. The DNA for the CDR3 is TGTGCCAGCAGCGTAGGGACAGTTGCCTACGAGCAGTACTTC. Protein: CASSVGTVAYEQYF.

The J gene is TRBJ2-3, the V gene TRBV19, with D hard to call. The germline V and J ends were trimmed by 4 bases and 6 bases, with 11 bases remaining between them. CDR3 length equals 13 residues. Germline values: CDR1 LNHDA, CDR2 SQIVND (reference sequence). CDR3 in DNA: TGTGCCAGTAGTACTCGTTCAGGCGATACGCAGTATTTT. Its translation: CASSTRSGDTQYF.

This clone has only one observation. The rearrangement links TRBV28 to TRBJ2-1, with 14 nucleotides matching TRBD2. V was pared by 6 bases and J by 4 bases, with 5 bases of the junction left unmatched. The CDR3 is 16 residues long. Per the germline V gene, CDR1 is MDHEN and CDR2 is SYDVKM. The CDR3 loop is CASSGTSGGRYNEQFF. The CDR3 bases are TGTGCCAGCAGCGGGACTAGCGGGGGCCGTTACAATGAGCAGTTCTTC.

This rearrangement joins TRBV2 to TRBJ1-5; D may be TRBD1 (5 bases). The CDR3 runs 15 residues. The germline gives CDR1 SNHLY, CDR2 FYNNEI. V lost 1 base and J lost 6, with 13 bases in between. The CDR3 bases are TGTGCCAGCAGTGAAGAGGTCAGGGCTGGTCAGCCCCAGCATTTT. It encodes CASSEEVRAGQPQHF.

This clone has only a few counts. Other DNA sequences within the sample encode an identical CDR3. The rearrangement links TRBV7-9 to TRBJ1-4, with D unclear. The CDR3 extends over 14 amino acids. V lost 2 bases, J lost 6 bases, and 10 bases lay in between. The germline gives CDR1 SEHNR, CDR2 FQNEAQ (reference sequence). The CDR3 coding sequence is TGTGCCAGCAGCTTAATCGGAGTTTATGAAAAACTGTTTTTT. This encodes CASSLIGVYEKLFF.

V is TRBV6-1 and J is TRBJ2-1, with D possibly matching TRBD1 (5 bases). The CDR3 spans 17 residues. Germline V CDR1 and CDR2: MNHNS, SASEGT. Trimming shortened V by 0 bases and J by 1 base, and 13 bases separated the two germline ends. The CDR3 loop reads CASSEAGQGSSYNEQFF. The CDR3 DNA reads TGTGCCAGCAGTGAAGCGGGGCAGGGTTCATCCTACAATGAGCAGTTCTTC.

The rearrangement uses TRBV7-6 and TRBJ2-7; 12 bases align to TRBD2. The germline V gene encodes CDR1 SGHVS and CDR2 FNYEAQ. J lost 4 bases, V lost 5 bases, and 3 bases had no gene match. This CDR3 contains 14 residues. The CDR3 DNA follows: TGTGCCAGCAGCCCTAGCGGGGGGGCGTACGAGCAGTACTTC. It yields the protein CASSPSGGAYEQYF.

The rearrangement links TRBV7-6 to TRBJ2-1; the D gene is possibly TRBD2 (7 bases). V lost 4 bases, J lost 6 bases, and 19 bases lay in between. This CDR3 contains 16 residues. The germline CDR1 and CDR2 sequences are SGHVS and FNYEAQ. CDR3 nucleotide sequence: TGTGCCAGCAGCTCCCCTTATCGGGGGGCCTCCAATGAGCAGTTCTTC. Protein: CASSSPYRGASNEQFF.

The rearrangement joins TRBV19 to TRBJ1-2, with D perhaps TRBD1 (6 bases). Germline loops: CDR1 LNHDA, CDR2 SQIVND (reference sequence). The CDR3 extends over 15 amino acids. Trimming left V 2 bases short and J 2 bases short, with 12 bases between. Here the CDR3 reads CASSIPDRTNYGYTF. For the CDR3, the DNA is TGTGCCAGTAGTATACCTGACAGGACCAACTATGGCTACACCTTC.

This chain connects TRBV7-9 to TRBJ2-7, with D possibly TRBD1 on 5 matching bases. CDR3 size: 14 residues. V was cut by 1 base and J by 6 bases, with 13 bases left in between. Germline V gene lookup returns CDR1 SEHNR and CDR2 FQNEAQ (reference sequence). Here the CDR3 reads CASSLEVGDREQYF. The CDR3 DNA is TGTGCCAGCAGCTTAGAAGTAGGGGATCGCGAGCAGTACTTC.

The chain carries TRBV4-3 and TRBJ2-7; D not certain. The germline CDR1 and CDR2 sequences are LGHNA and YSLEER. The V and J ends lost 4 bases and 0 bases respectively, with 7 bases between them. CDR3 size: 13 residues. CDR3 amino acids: CASSPRFSYEQYF. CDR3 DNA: TGCGCCAGCAGCCCGCGGTTCTCCTACGAGCAGTACTTC.

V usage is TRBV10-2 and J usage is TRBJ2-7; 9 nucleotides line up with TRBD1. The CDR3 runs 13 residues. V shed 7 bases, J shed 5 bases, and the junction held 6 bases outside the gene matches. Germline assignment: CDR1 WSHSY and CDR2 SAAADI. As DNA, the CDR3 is TGCGCCAGCATCCGGGACAGGGCCGACGAGCAGTACTTC. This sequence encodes CASIRDRADEQYF.

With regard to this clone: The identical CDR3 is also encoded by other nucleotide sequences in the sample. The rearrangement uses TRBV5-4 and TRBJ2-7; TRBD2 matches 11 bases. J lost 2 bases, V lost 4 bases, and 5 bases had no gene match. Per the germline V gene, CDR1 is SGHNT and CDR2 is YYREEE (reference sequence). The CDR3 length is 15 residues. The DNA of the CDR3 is TGTGCCAGCAGCCCGGGGACTAGCGGAACCTACGAGCAGTACTTC. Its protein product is CASSPGTSGTYEQYF.

In DNA, the CDR3 is TGTGCCAGCAGCCAGTGGGACAGGGATGGCAATCAGCCCCAGCATTTT. It is translated as CASSQWDRDGNQPQHF. The V and J genes are TRBV6-6 and TRBJ1-5; 9 bases are shared with TRBD1. CDR3 size: 16 residues. J lost 2 bases, V lost 6 bases, and 8 bases had no gene match. Germline V gene data show CDR1 as MNHNY and CDR2 as SVGAGI (reference sequence).

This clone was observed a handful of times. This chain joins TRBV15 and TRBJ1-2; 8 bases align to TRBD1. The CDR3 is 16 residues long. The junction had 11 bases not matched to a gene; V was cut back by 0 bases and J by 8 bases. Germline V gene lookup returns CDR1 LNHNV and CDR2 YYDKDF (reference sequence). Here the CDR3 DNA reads TGTGCCACCAGCAGAGATCTTGTCGGACAGGGAGAGGGCTACACCTTC. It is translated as CATSRDLVGQGEGYTF.

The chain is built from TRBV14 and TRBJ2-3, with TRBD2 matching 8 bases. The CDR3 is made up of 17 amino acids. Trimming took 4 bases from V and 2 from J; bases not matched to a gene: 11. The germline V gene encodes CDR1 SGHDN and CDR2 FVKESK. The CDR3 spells CASSRGLRGGITDTQYF. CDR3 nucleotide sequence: TGTGCCAGCAGCCGAGGTCTACGGGGGGGCATCACAGATACGCAGTATTTT.

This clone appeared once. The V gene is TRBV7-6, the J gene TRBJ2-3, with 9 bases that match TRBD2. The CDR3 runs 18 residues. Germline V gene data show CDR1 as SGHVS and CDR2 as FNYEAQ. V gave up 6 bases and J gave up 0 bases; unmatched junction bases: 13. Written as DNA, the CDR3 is TGTGCCAGCAGTTTTGAAAGCGGGGGGCCATGGAGCACAGATACGCAGTATTTT. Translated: CASSFESGGPWSTDTQYF.

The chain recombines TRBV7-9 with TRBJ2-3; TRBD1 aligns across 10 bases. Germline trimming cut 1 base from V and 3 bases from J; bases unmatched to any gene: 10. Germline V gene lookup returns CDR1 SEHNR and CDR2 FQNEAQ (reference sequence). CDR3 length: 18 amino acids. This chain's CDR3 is CASSLGFRGQGLTDTQYF. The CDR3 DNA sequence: TGTGCCAGCAGCTTAGGGTTCCGGGGACAGGGGCTTACAGATACGCAGTATTTT.